This T cell receptor (beta chain) was found in a study of CD4+ T cells in melanoma. This CDR3 contains 17 residues. CDR1 is MNHGY, CDR2 SAAAGT, per germline. Unmatched junction bases numbered 19, after V lost 4 bases and J lost 9 bases. The study, taken as a whole, reports: In melanoma, neoantigen-specific CD4+ T cells reportedly differed in differentiation state.

The assay was immunoSEQ multiplex PCR, and TCRdb's table has in-frame clones only and misses some. The data show roughly 150,000 clones, 85% to 95% seen once. With respect to this clone: The antigen remains undetermined.

The rearrangement links TRBV6-8 to TRBJ2-5, with TRBD2 matching 8 bases. The clonotype was recovered from a human donor with melanoma. CDR3 region: CASSSPSPGLEEGAQYF. CDR3 bases: TGTGCCAGCAGTTCCCCATCACCGGGACTAGAAGAAGGGGCCCAGTACTTC.